The 30 T cell receptor beta chains presented below share a single source sample, sequenced in a study of Ad26.COV2.S vaccination and SARS-CoV-2 variants. Using immunoSEQ multiplex PCR, the repertoire was profiled, and TCRdb retains in-frame clones only, with some absent. The sample lists 350,000 to 450,000 clones; 80% to 90% were seen once. The treatment here: roughly 20 received Ad26.COV2.S at low or high dose, single or two shots; 5 received placebo; per-sample allocation not given. Sampling happened 63 days after the first vaccine or placebo injection. The specimen comprised peripheral blood, sampled in a trial of Ad26.COV2.S vaccine versus placebo. The receptor set was obtained from a person aged 18-65 years who received the Ad26.COV2.S COVID-19 vaccine or a placebo.

The chain employs TRBV6-6 and TRBJ2-1; D uncertain. The germline V gene has CDR1 MNHNY and CDR2 SVGAGI (reference sequence). This CDR3 is built from 12 residues. Deletions cut 4 bases from V and 10 bases from J, with 11 bases between. CDR3 amino acids: CASSSPSPEQFF. The CDR3 bases are TGTGCCAGCAGTTCCCCCTCCCCAGAGCAGTTCTTC.

This chain uses TRBV2 with TRBJ1-6, with D perhaps TRBD1 (5 bases). Trimming cost V 7 bases and J 8 bases, with 18 bases left between them. Germline CDR1 SNHLY, CDR2 FYNNEI. The CDR3 has 15 residues. CDR3 coding DNA: TGTGCCAGCACCGCTTCGCCAGGGTACTATTCACCCCTCCACTTT. The encoded protein is CASTASPGYYSPLHF. The full variable domain, rest sourced from reference TRBV2 and TRBJ1-6, is EPEVTQTPSHQVTQMGQEVILRCVPISNHLYFYWYRQILGQKVEFLVSFYNNEISEKSEIFDDQFSVERPDGSNFTLKIRSTKLEDSAMYFCASTASPGYYSPLHFGNGTRLTVT.

This rearrangement joins TRBV5-1 to TRBJ2-5; D remains unclear. Trimming pared 4 bases from V and 2 bases from J, leaving 15 bases between. The CDR3 totals 15 residues. Germline-derived CDR1 and CDR2 are SGHRS and YFSETQ. The CDR3 spells CASSPAFGLQETQYF. The CDR3 nucleotides are TGCGCCAGCAGCCCAGCCTTTGGATTACAAGAGACCCAGTACTTC.

About this clone: This specimen includes other DNA sequences encoding the same CDR3. The chain uses TRBV5-1 and TRBJ2-2, with D perhaps matching TRBD1 (5 bases). The V gene's germline CDR1 is SGHRS and CDR2 YFSETQ. Between the trimmed V and J ends, which lost 0 bases and 4 bases, there was a span of 10 bases. The CDR3 totals 15 residues. CDR3 nucleotide sequence: TGCGCCAGCAGCTTGGGTCAGGGATTCACCGGGGAGCTGTTTTTT. Protein product: CASSLGQGFTGELFF.

This clone was detected only a few times. The rearrangement uses TRBV20-1 and TRBJ2-7; D unclear. In germline, CDR1 is DFQATT, CDR2 SNEGSKA (reference sequence). This CDR3 contains 11 residues. V was cut by 3 bases and J by 3 bases, with 6 bases left in between. The CDR3 coding sequence is TGCAGTGCTAGTCGAGGCTACGAGCAGTACTTC. It is translated as CSASRGYEQYF.

This rearrangement joins TRBV6-6 to TRBJ2-2, with D maybe TRBD2 (5 bases). This CDR3 is built from 15 residues. The V end was cut by 8 bases, the J end by 2 bases, with 15 bases between. From germline, CDR1 is MNHNY and CDR2 SVGAGI (reference sequence). CDR3 region: CASRLSSGNTGELFF. DNA of the CDR3: TGTGCCAGCCGACTTTCCAGCGGCAACACCGGGGAGCTGTTTTTT.

The gene calls are TRBV11-2 and TRBJ1-1, with TRBD1 matching over 9 bases. V shed 6 bases and J 5 bases; nucleotides not matched to a gene: 4. Germline V gene lookup returns CDR1 SGHAT and CDR2 FQNNGV. There are 13 residues in the CDR3. This CDR3 reads CASSPGQGTEAFF. The CDR3 DNA reads as TGTGCCAGCAGTCCCGGACAGGGGACTGAAGCTTTCTTT. The full variable domain, its missing parts supplied by reference TRBV11-2 and TRBJ1-1, is EAGVAQSPRYKIIEKRQSVAFWCNPISGHATLYWYQQILGQGPKLLIQFQNNGVVDDSQLPKDRFSAERLKGVDSTLKIQPAKLEDSAVYLCASSPGQGTEAFFGQGTRLTVV.

The chain joins TRBV27 to TRBJ1-1; D not resolved. This CDR3 comprises 15 residues. Germline V gene data show CDR1 as MNHEY and CDR2 as SMNVEV (reference sequence). The V gene lost 3 bases and the J gene lost 4 bases, with 15 bases spanning the gap. DNA for the CDR3: TGTGCCAGCAGTTTCGGGGAGATCTCGGGCACTGAAGCTTTCTTT. Translating it yields CASSFGEISGTEAFF.

DNA for the CDR3: TGTGCCAGCCTGGACAGGGGGGCAGATACGCAGTATTTT. Translating gives CASLDRGADTQYF. The chain has TRBV2 and TRBJ2-3; 10 bases are shared with TRBD1. The V segment lost 8 bases and the J segment 4 bases; nucleotides outside the gene matches: 3. Germline-derived CDR1 and CDR2 are SNHLY and FYNNEI. The CDR3 runs to 13 residues.

This clone was seen more than once but under ten times. The rearrangement joins TRBV29-1 to TRBJ1-2; D not certain. CDR3 size: 13 residues. Trimming took 6 bases from V and 1 from J, leaving 12 bases between them. CDR1 and CDR2 (germline): SQVTM, ANQGSEA. CDR3 protein: CSVPLNSNYGYTF. CDR3 in DNA: TGCAGCGTCCCTCTGAACAGTAACTATGGCTACACCTTC.

The gene calls are TRBV5-6 and TRBJ2-7, with D unclear. In germline, CDR1 is SGHDT, CDR2 YYEEEE. V dropped 2 bases and J dropped 3 bases, with 6 bases sitting between them. The CDR3 consists of 12 residues. The CDR3 bases are TGTGCCAGCAGCTTCGGCGGCTACGAGCAGTACTTC. It encodes CASSFGGYEQYF.

The chain recombines TRBV7-3 with TRBJ2-2; TRBD1 agrees at 9 bases. The germline CDR1 and CDR2 sequences are SGHTA and FQGTGA. V trimming: 4 bases; J trimming: 8 bases; junction bases outside the gene matches: 8. The CDR3 runs 15 residues. The CDR3 DNA sequence: TGTGCCAGCAGCTCCCCGGGACAGGGTAGGGGGGAGCTGTTTTTT. It yields the protein CASSSPGQGRGELFF.

The chain uses TRBV27 and TRBJ2-7; the D is unclear. The germline V gene encodes CDR1 MNHEY and CDR2 SMNVEV (reference sequence). The ends were cut back, 2 bases at V and 0 bases at J, with 8 bases in the middle. The CDR3 is made up of 14 amino acids. The CDR3 region has the DNA TGTGCCAGCAGTTTAACGGTGAGCTCCTACGAGCAGTACTTC. It codes for CASSLTVSSYEQYF.

The chain has TRBV25-1 and TRBJ1-3, with 9 bases matching TRBD1. The CDR3 spans 17 residues. Per the germline V gene, CDR1 is MGHDK and CDR2 is SYGVNS. J lost 8 bases, V lost 1 base, and 12 bases had no gene match. Here the CDR3 reads CASSESRGGTGWDTIYF. Written as DNA, the CDR3 is TGTGCCAGCAGTGAATCGCGCGGGGGGACAGGGTGGGACACCATATATTTT.

The CDR3 nucleotides read TGTGCCAGCCCCGAGAGAGGGGCCATACAAGAGACCCAGTACTTC. Translation: CASPERGAIQETQYF. The chain joins TRBV6-5 to TRBJ2-5; D may correspond to TRBD1 or TRBD2 (5 bases each). CDR1 is MNHEY, CDR2 SVGAGI, per germline. This CDR3 is 15 amino acids long. The V gene lost 8 bases and the J gene lost 2 bases, with 18 bases spanning the gap.

This rearrangement joins TRBV7-9 to TRBJ2-7; D possibly corresponds to TRBD1 (5 bases). The germline gives CDR1 SEHNR, CDR2 FQNEAQ (reference sequence). CDR3 length equals 14 residues. Trimming cost V 4 bases and J 4 bases, with 14 bases left between them. CDR3 sequence (DNA): TGTGCCAGCAGCTCCCCCAGGGATGGATACGAGCAGTACTTC. Translated: CASSSPRDGYEQYF. Full variable domain (rest looked up from reference TRBV7-9 and TRBJ2-7): DTGVSQNPRHKITKRGQNVTFRCDPISEHNRLYWYRQTLGQGPEFLTYFQNEAQLEKSRLLSDRFSAERPKGSFSTLEIQRTEQGDSAMYLCASSSPRDGYEQYFGPGTRLTVT.

The chain couples TRBV19 to TRBJ2-2; no firm D call. Germline values: CDR1 LNHDA, CDR2 SQIVND (reference sequence). The CDR3 extends over 14 amino acids. V lost 5 bases and J lost 4, with 11 bases in between. The CDR3 loop is CASSFAAVTGELFF. The CDR3 DNA reads as TGTGCCAGTAGTTTCGCCGCCGTCACCGGGGAGCTGTTTTTT.

V is TRBV3-1 (or the pseudogene TRBV3-2) and J is TRBJ1-1, with D maybe TRBD1 (6 bases). V lost 4 bases to trimming and J lost 0 bases, with 15 bases between them. Germline V CDR1 and CDR2: LGHDT, YNNKEL (reference sequence). The CDR3 loop spans 16 amino acids. The CDR3 sequence: CASSPTGGFVNTEAFF. In DNA, the CDR3 is TGTGCCAGCAGCCCGACGGGGGGCTTTGTGAACACTGAAGCTTTCTTT.

The V and J genes are TRBV15 and TRBJ1-6; 7 nucleotides line up with TRBD1. The germline V gene has CDR1 LNHNV and CDR2 YYDKDF (reference sequence). The CDR3 spans 19 residues. V lost 5 bases, J lost 2 bases, and 15 bases stayed unmatched. The CDR3: CATSPEGASSLTYNSPLHF. The CDR3 bases are TGTGCCACCAGCCCCGAGGGGGCCAGTTCTTTAACCTATAATTCACCCCTCCACTTT.

CDR3 region: CASSPYPQGTYGYTF. The CDR3 nucleotides are TGTGCCAGCAGTCCGTACCCACAGGGGACCTATGGCTACACCTTC. The genes are TRBV27 and TRBJ1-2; TRBD1 aligns across 7 bases. Trimming at V came to 5 bases and at J to 4 bases, leaving 10 bases not matched to a gene. Germline lookup yields CDR1 MNHEY and CDR2 SMNVEV (reference sequence). This CDR3 is built from 15 residues.

The chain combines TRBV6-5 with TRBJ2-7, with unresolved D. The CDR3 consists of 13 residues. The germline V and J ends were trimmed by 0 bases and 2 bases, with 5 bases remaining between them. Germline V gene sequence: CDR1 MNHEY, CDR2 SVGAGI. The chain's CDR3 is CASSYSTAYEQYF. CDR3 nucleotide sequence: TGTGCCAGCAGTTACTCGACCGCCTACGAGCAGTACTTC.

This clone appeared once. The rearrangement links TRBV12-3 or TRBV12-4 to TRBJ2-5; TRBD1 aligns across 7 bases. After removal of 6 bases from V and 2 bases from J, the junction contained 3 bases not matched to a gene. CDR3 size: 13 residues. CDR3 sequence (DNA): TGTGCCAGCAGCAAGGGACAGCAAGAGACCCAGTACTTC. Translating gives CASSKGQQETQYF.

The J gene is TRBJ2-2, the V gene TRBV9; no definite D call. This CDR3 contains 13 residues. The V end lost 4 bases, the J end lost 7 bases, and 11 bases lay between the germline ends. Looked up from germline, CDR1 is SGDLS and CDR2 is YYNGEE. The CDR3 protein is CASSFSDGGELFF. The CDR3 nucleotides are TGTGCCAGCAGCTTCTCGGATGGCGGGGAGCTGTTTTTT.

This sequence joins TRBV25-1 and TRBJ1-2; D call uncertain. Germline V gives CDR1 MGHDK, CDR2 SYGVNS. The CDR3 spans 13 residues. With 0 bases removed from V and 8 bases from J, the gap between germline ends came to 10 bases. This CDR3 reads CASSEYGVGGYTF. The CDR3 DNA is TGTGCCAGCAGTGAATATGGGGTAGGGGGCTACACCTTC.

The CDR3 region is CASSYPKGPMNTEAFF. DNA of the CDR3: TGTGCCAGCAGTTACCCTAAGGGTCCCATGAACACTGAAGCTTTCTTT. This chain links TRBV6-2 or TRBV6-3 with TRBJ1-1; no firm D call. Germline CDR1 reads MNHEY; CDR2 reads SVGEGT. There are 16 residues in the CDR3. Trimming removed 2 bases from V and 0 bases from J, with 13 bases in between.

The chain carries TRBV30 and TRBJ1-4; no clear D gene. Germline V gives CDR1 GTSNPN, CDR2 SVGIG (reference sequence). Trimming shortened V by 0 bases and J by 4 bases, and 9 bases separated the two germline ends. The CDR3 is 14 residues long. CDR3 amino acids: CAWSVIQSNEKLFF. CDR3 coding DNA: TGTGCCTGGAGTGTAATCCAGAGTAATGAAAAACTGTTTTTT.

This clone has a handful of counts. V usage is TRBV29-1 and J usage is TRBJ1-1, with D possibly TRBD1 on 5 matching bases. The V end was cut by 7 bases, the J end by 0 bases, with 15 bases between. Germline CDR1 is SQVTM and CDR2 is ANQGSEA. This CDR3 comprises 14 residues. The chain's CDR3 is CSARDRRLNTEAFF. The CDR3 coding sequence is TGCAGCGCACGGGACCGCCGATTGAACACTGAAGCTTTCTTT.

This chain connects TRBV4-1 to TRBJ1-2, with D possibly matching TRBD1 (5 bases). This CDR3 comprises 16 residues. Trimming took 0 bases from V and 6 from J, leaving 17 bases between them. Germline V gene lookup returns CDR1 MGHRA and CDR2 YSYEKL. The CDR3 nucleotides read TGCGCCAGCAGCCAAGAGGGCCAGGGAGTAGTGCATGGCTACACCTTC. Its protein product is CASSQEGQGVVHGYTF.

The chain is built from TRBV24-1 and TRBJ2-5; weak D call: TRBD1 (5 bases). The V end lost 1 base, the J end lost 5 bases, and 7 bases lay between the germline ends. The CDR3 has 13 amino acids. CDR1 KGHDR and CDR2 SFDVKD come from the germline V gene. CDR3 DNA: TGTGCCACCAGTGATTTTAGGGGCGAGACCCAGTACTTC. Encoded protein: CATSDFRGETQYF.

This sequence joins TRBV29-1 and TRBJ1-1, with D perhaps matching TRBD1 (6 bases). The germline V gene has CDR1 SQVTM and CDR2 ANQGSEA. V gave up 6 bases and J gave up 0 bases, with 11 bases separating them. There are 13 residues in the CDR3. The CDR3, as DNA: TGCAGCGTAGCGACAGGCTTGAACACTGAAGCTTTCTTT. Protein sequence: CSVATGLNTEAFF.